Shown below are 22 T cell receptor beta chains from a single sample sequenced in a study of OX40 agonist ivuxolimab in advanced cancers. Method: immunoSEQ multiplex PCR; TCRdb's copy keeps in-frame clones and lacks some. The data show tens of thousands of clones, roughly 80% seen once. The sequencing here drew on CD4+ or CD8+ T cells sorted from blood, taken in a trial of the OX40 agonist ivuxolimab. The receptors here all came from an adult with an advanced solid tumor such as melanoma, head and neck, liver or kidney cancer.

This clone has a handful of counts. The V call is TRBV6-6, the J call TRBJ2-1; 8 bases fit TRBD2. The CDR3 has 15 residues. CDR1 is MNHNY and CDR2 is SVGAGI in the germline V gene (reference sequence). Trimming cost V 7 bases and J 3 bases; bases outside gene matches: 8. CDR3 DNA: TGTGCCAGCACCTTAGCGGGGCAGATCTACAATGAGCAGTTCTTC. It codes for CASTLAGQIYNEQFF.

The chain joins TRBV28 to TRBJ1-2; perhaps TRBD1 as D (6 bases). The ends were cut back, 6 bases at V and 3 bases at J, with 17 bases in the middle. The germline V gene encodes CDR1 MDHEN and CDR2 SYDVKM. This CDR3 comprises 15 residues. The CDR3 sequence is CASRSPWGADYGYTF. DNA for the CDR3: TGTGCCAGCAGGTCCCCGTGGGGGGCGGACTATGGCTACACCTTC.

The chain employs TRBV4-2 and TRBJ2-3, with a possible D match to TRBD2 (6 bases). Germline CDR1 LGHNA, CDR2 YNFKEQ. This CDR3 is built from 14 residues. Trimming left V 3 bases short and J 4 bases short, with 11 bases between. The CDR3 DNA follows: TGTGCCAGCAGCCAGGCGGGCGGGGCAGATACGCAGTATTTT. Its protein product is CASSQAGGADTQYF.

The genes are TRBV5-6 and TRBJ1-1; D gene uncertain. The CDR3 spans 14 residues. Trimming took off 4 bases at V and 2 bases at J, with 12 bases between the two ends. Germline CDR1 and CDR2: SGHDT and YYEEEE. CDR3: CASSRNTLNTEAFF. CDR3 nucleotide sequence: TGTGCCAGCAGCCGAAACACACTAAACACTGAAGCTTTCTTT.

The chain couples TRBV5-1 to TRBJ1-6, with D perhaps matching TRBD1 (6 bases). The CDR3 runs to 17 residues. Trimming took 3 bases from V and 2 from J, leaving 15 bases between them. Per the germline V gene, CDR1 is SGHRS and CDR2 is YFSETQ. The CDR3 bases are TGCGCCAGCAGCTCTACTACAGGGCAAGCCTATAATTCACCCCTCCACTTT. This gives the protein CASSSTTGQAYNSPLHF.

The chain recombines TRBV12-5 with TRBJ2-2; TRBD2 might be the D (7 bases). The CDR3 runs to 18 residues. CDR1 is LGHNT and CDR2 is FRNRAP in the germline V gene. Trimming took off 4 bases at V and 7 bases at J, with 25 bases between the two ends. Here the CDR3 reads CASGWGGQNPPKVGELFF. DNA of the CDR3: TGTGCTAGTGGTTGGGGGGGGCAAAACCCTCCAAAAGTCGGGGAGCTGTTTTTT.

The CDR3 DNA follows: TGTGCCAGCAGCTGCGGACAGGGGAGGGATACTAATGAAAAACTGTTTTTT. Translated: CASSCGQGRDTNEKLFF. The chain couples TRBV21-1 to TRBJ1-4; TRBD1 reflects the table's D call only, with no check against the DNA. TRBV21-1 has pseudogene status. The CDR3 spans 17 residues.

This rearrangement joins TRBV6-1 to TRBJ1-6; D ambiguous. V lost 0 bases to trimming and J lost 9 bases, with 6 bases between them. This CDR3 spans 13 amino acids. The germline CDR1 and CDR2 sequences are MNHNS and SASEGT. This chain's CDR3 is CASSEAGGSPLHF. The CDR3 DNA reads as TGTGCCAGCAGTGAAGCGGGTGGTTCACCCCTCCACTTT.

For this clone: The junction departs from the called germline gene at one end, perhaps through a read error. The same CDR3 is also encoded by other DNA sequences in this sample. The chain combines TRBV19 with TRBJ2-4; tentative D call: TRBD2 (5 bases). CDR3 length: 13 residues. Germline assignment: CDR1 LNHDA and CDR2 SQIVND (reference sequence). The CDR3: CASSIGITDIQYF. The CDR3 coding sequence is TGTGCCAGTAGTATCGGGATAACAGACATCCAGTACTTC.

This chain uses TRBV12-5 with TRBJ2-3, with 8 bases that match TRBD1. J was trimmed by 5 bases and V by 2 bases; bases with no gene match: 3. Germline assignment: CDR1 LGHNT and CDR2 FRNRAP. The CDR3 is 14 residues long. CDR3 bases: TGTGCTAGTGGTTTGCAGGGGGCAAAAGATACGCAGTATTTT. This codes for CASGLQGAKDTQYF.

The chain recombines TRBV19 with TRBJ2-3, with D perhaps matching TRBD1 (6 bases). Trimming took off 6 bases at V and 2 bases at J, with 9 bases between the two ends. The CDR3 has 13 amino acids. Germline-derived CDR1 and CDR2 are LNHDA and SQIVND (reference sequence). CDR3 sequence reads: CASRRDNTDTQYF. The CDR3 bases are TGTGCCAGTAGAAGGGACAACACAGATACGCAGTATTTT.

The chain joins TRBV7-9 to TRBJ1-6, with D perhaps matching TRBD1 (6 bases). Germline CDR1 and CDR2: SEHNR and FQNEAQ (reference sequence). CDR3 size: 16 residues. V lost 5 bases and J 4 bases, leaving 15 bases between the germline ends. CDR3 region: CASSPRGWTYNSPLHF. CDR3 nucleotide sequence: TGTGCCAGCAGCCCAAGGGGGTGGACTTATAATTCACCCCTCCACTTT.

As to this clone: At one end, the junction sequence differs from germline, possibly due to a read error. This chain links TRBV4-2 with TRBJ2-7, with D hard to call. This CDR3 spans 13 amino acids. CDR1 is LGHNA, CDR2 YNFKEQ, per germline. The CDR3 DNA sequence: TGTGCCAGCAGCCAAGGTCTCTCCCACGAGCAGTACTTC. It encodes CASSQGLSHEQYF.

CDR3 sequence reads: CASSIGVGGESEKLFF. The CDR3 DNA is TGTGCCAGTAGTATAGGGGTAGGTGGCGAGAGCGAAAAACTGTTTTTT. The chain uses TRBV19 and TRBJ1-4; no clear D. The V end was cut by 1 base, the J end by 8 bases, with 17 bases between. Germline CDR1 is LNHDA and CDR2 is SQIVND (reference sequence). The CDR3 runs to 16 residues.

V is TRBV9 and J is TRBJ1-1; no firm D call. The CDR3 totals 14 residues. Per the germline V gene, CDR1 is SGDLS and CDR2 is YYNGEE. Between the trimmed V and J ends, which lost 0 bases and 4 bases, there was a span of 10 bases. The CDR3, as DNA: TGTGCCAGCAGCGTAGTCGGGCAGAGCACTGAAGCTTTCTTT. It translates to CASSVVGQSTEAFF.

This clone was counted only a few times. The chain employs TRBV6-5 and TRBJ1-6; D is unresolved. The CDR3 runs 15 residues. V was clipped by 0 bases and J by 7 bases, with 10 bases between them. Germline values: CDR1 MNHEY, CDR2 SVGAGI. CDR3 coding DNA: TGTGCCAGCAGTTACTCGGGAGCAAGGAATTCACCCCTCCACTTT. It encodes CASSYSGARNSPLHF.

The J gene is TRBJ2-3, the V gene TRBV9; 9 bases align to TRBD2. Per the germline V gene, CDR1 is SGDLS and CDR2 is YYNGEE. V dropped 0 bases and J dropped 3; count of bases not matched to a gene: 14. There are 19 residues in the CDR3. In DNA, the CDR3 is TGTGCCAGCAGCGTAGAGTCGGGCGCGGGAGGGACTTATACAGATACGCAGTATTTT. Amino acid sequence: CASSVESGAGGTYTDTQYF.

The rearrangement uses TRBV4-3 and TRBJ2-4, with TRBD2 as a possible D gene (5 bases). Germline CDR1 and CDR2: LGHNA and YSLEER. CDR3 length: 16 residues. The V gene lost 4 bases and the J gene lost 8 bases, with 21 bases spanning the gap. In DNA form, the CDR3 reads TGCGCCAGCAGCCCGACGACTTCGGAGGTCGGAGACATTCAGTACTTC. It codes for CASSPTTSEVGDIQYF.

The chain is built from TRBV14 and TRBJ2-1, with 7 bases aligning to TRBD1. The V gene end was trimmed by 1 base and the J gene end by 6 bases; junction bases not matched to a gene: 6. The CDR3 has 15 residues. The V gene's germline CDR1 is SGHDN and CDR2 FVKESK. CDR3 residues: CASSQATGSFNEQFF. The CDR3 bases are TGTGCCAGCAGCCAAGCGACAGGGTCGTTCAATGAGCAGTTCTTC.

This clone was recorded once. The rearrangement uses TRBV28 and TRBJ2-1, with no clear D. The CDR3 sequence is 17 residues long. From germline, CDR1 is MDHEN and CDR2 SYDVKM. V was clipped by 3 bases and J by 9 bases, with 24 bases between them. The CDR3 region is CASSLPFYREKAVEQFF. In DNA, the CDR3 is TGTGCCAGCAGTTTGCCCTTTTACCGAGAGAAGGCCGTTGAGCAGTTCTTC.

The chain joins TRBV7-9 to TRBJ2-3; D is possibly TRBD1 or TRBD2 (5 bases each). CDR1 is SEHNR, CDR2 FQNEAQ, per germline (reference sequence). V was pared by 5 bases and J by 0 bases, with 12 bases between. The CDR3 consists of 15 residues. The CDR3 DNA is TGTGCCAGCAGCGGATCAGGGACGAGCACAGATACGCAGTATTTT. Protein product: CASSGSGTSTDTQYF.

The CDR3 coding sequence is TGCGCCATCCGAGAGTCTAGGAAAGGCACAGATACGCAGTATTTT. This encodes CAIRESRKGTDTQYF. The chain employs TRBV23-1 and TRBJ2-3; D unresolved. TRBV23-1 is an ORF, with its function uncertain. V was pared by 10 bases and J by 1 base, with 18 bases between. The CDR3 extends over 15 amino acids.